This TCR beta chain was sequenced for a study of T cell repertoires in cytomegalovirus infection. TCRdb redid the calling of the reads with MiXCR, one entry per CDR3 protein. The data contain a few hundred thousand distinct CDR3 sequences, roughly a third of them singletons. Regarding this clonotype: Antigen specificity is unknown.

Broader study findings: CMV-specific TCR beta clonotypes restricted by HLA-C were the ones dominating the ex vivo response.

Germline V CDR1 and CDR2: DFQATT, SNEGSKA (reference sequence). CDR3 length equals 14 residues. V lost 2 bases, J lost 0 bases, and 8 bases lay in between. The chain employs TRBV20-1 and TRBJ1-5; no reliable D call. The source was cultured PBMCs, collected from culture after CMV antigen stimulation. This TCR was recovered from a human donor in good health (CMV status not recorded). Some clones in this sample may be carry-over from other donors' samples. CDR3 region: CSARPGSSNQPQHF. The CDR3 bases are TGCAGTGCTAGACCCGGGAGTAGCAATCAGCCCCAGCATTTT.